Listed here are 25 T cell receptor beta chains from one sample, sequenced in a study of shared clonotypes between healthy human individuals. Repertoires were generated with immunoSEQ multiplex PCR, while TCRdb's copy carries only in-frame clones and drops some. The top ten hold roughly 0.61% of the sample, which has 950,000 to 1,100,000 clones, approximately 80% seen once. Sequenced sample: memory CD4+ T cells from PBMCs. As to subset: CD45RA-negative fraction. These receptors originate from a man between 18 and 29 years old in good health. Some clones in this sample may be carry-over from other donors' samples.

CDR3 in amino acids: CASSPRIPAQYF. CDR3 bases: TGTGCCAGCAGTCCCCGGATCCCTGCCCAGTACTTC. This chain joins TRBV27 and TRBJ2-5; D gene unclear. Germline V lookup: CDR1 MNHEY, CDR2 SMNVEV (reference sequence). The V end was cut by 5 bases, the J end by 9 bases, with 13 bases between. The CDR3 runs 12 residues.

This chain joins TRBV28 and TRBJ1-2; TRBD1 matches 9 bases. Trimming removed 7 bases from V and 7 bases from J; junction bases left unmatched: 13. The germline gives CDR1 MDHEN, CDR2 SYDVKM. The CDR3 contains 15 residues. CDR3 in amino acids: CASNVPNRGQVGYTF. The CDR3 DNA sequence: TGTGCCAGCAACGTACCGAACAGGGGGCAGGTTGGCTACACCTTC.

The J gene is TRBJ2-2, the V gene TRBV7-3, with 11 bases fitting TRBD2. The CDR3 totals 16 residues. With 5 bases clipped from V and 7 bases from J, the junction kept 9 bases outside the gene matches. Germline V gene data show CDR1 as SGHTA and CDR2 as FQGTGA. The CDR3 DNA follows: TGTGCCAGCAGCCCACAACTAGCGGGAGATTACGGGGAGCTGTTTTTT. It translates to CASSPQLAGDYGELFF.

The chain employs TRBV7-2 and TRBJ1-1; D is perhaps TRBD1 (5 bases). There are 12 residues in the CDR3. Trimming left V 6 bases short and J 9 bases short, with 14 bases between. Germline lookup yields CDR1 SGHTA and CDR2 FQGNSA. This CDR3 reads CASSPARGKAFF. The CDR3 bases are TGTGCCAGCAGTCCCGCGCGGGGGAAAGCTTTCTTT.

For this clone: One end of the junction varies from germline; a read error may be responsible. The chain links TRBV10-3 to TRBJ1-4, with D unclear. The CDR3 extends over 14 amino acids. Germline V gene lookup returns CDR1 ENHRY and CDR2 SYGVKD. The CDR3 loop is CATSEITTNEKLFF. Written as DNA, the CDR3 is TGTGCCACCAGTGAAATCACAACTAATGAAAAACTGTTTTTT.

This clone was observed a single time. The sample contains more than one DNA sequence encoding this CDR3. This chain connects TRBV18 to TRBJ2-7; no reliable D call. Germline V gene data show CDR1 as KGHSH and CDR2 as LQKENI. This CDR3 is built from 11 residues. The V and J ends lost 6 bases and 4 bases respectively, with 7 bases between them. Here the CDR3 DNA reads TGTGCCAGCTCCCCTAAATACGAGCAGTACTTC. Residues: CASSPKYEQYF.

The genes are TRBV7-9 and TRBJ2-7, with no clear D. Germline values: CDR1 SEHNR, CDR2 FQNEAQ (reference sequence). Trimming pared 3 bases from V and 4 bases from J, leaving 13 bases between. CDR3 length: 14 amino acids. The CDR3 sequence is CASSLTASLYEQYF. In nucleotides, the CDR3 is TGTGCCAGCAGCTTGACCGCGAGCCTATACGAGCAGTACTTC.

DNA for the CDR3: TGTGCCAGTAGTGGCGGTTCGAGCAATCAGCCCCAGCATTTT. It yields the protein CASSGGSSNQPQHF. V usage is TRBV19 and J usage is TRBJ1-5; D is undetermined. The CDR3 totals 14 residues. CDR1 and CDR2 from the germline V gene are LNHDA and SQIVND (reference sequence). V shed 5 bases and J shed 1 base, with 9 bases lying between them.

The CDR3 DNA follows: TGTGCCAGCAGCCATCGACTAGCCGAGACCCAGTACTTC. This gives the protein CASSHRLAETQYF. This chain connects TRBV11-1 to TRBJ2-5; 7 positions match TRBD2. Germline CDR1 SGHAT, CDR2 FQDESV (reference sequence). J lost 5 bases, V lost 5 bases, and 5 bases had no gene match. The CDR3 runs to 13 residues.

This clone has at least ten counts. The junction and the germline gene differ at one end; a read error may be behind it. Other nucleotide sequences in the sample specify the same CDR3. The rearrangement uses TRBV30 and TRBJ2-7; D call uncertain. The length of the CDR3 is 11 residues. Germline CDR1 GTSNPN, CDR2 SVGIG (reference sequence). The chain's CDR3 is CAWSGPYEQYF. The CDR3 DNA is TGTGCCTGGAGTGGACCCTATGAGCAGTACTTC.

CDR3 bases: TGTGCCAGCAGTCCAAGGCCTACTGAGCAGTTCTTC. Amino acid sequence: CASSPRPTEQFF. V usage is TRBV27 and J usage is TRBJ2-1; D gene ambiguous. V was pared by 5 bases and J by 9 bases, with 11 bases between. Germline-derived CDR1 and CDR2 are MNHEY and SMNVEV (reference sequence). The CDR3 covers 12 residues.

This clone was counted between two and nine times. The rearrangement uses TRBV10-3 and TRBJ2-4; 9 bases agree with TRBD2. Germline lookup yields CDR1 ENHRY and CDR2 SYGVKD. The CDR3 has 16 amino acids. V was pared by 1 base and J by 8 bases, with 9 bases of the junction left unmatched. Written as DNA, the CDR3 is TGTGCCATCAGTGAGTATGGTAGCGGGAGTCGGGACATTCAGTACTTC. Residues: CAISEYGSGSRDIQYF.

A remark on this clone: The conserved closing phenylalanine or tryptophan is absent in this CDR3, likely reflecting a read error. Because the CDR3's place on the DNA is in doubt, the DNA is left out and the CDR3 is given as listed by TCRdb. The chain combines TRBV6-1 with TRBJ2-7; the table's D call, TRBD2, was not checked against the DNA. The germline gives CDR1 MNHNS, CDR2 SASEGT. The CDR3 is 15 amino acids in total, end residues counted. CDR3 sequence: CASSESVVGRPTLLL.

J is TRBJ2-7 and V is TRBV5-4; 9 nucleotides align to TRBD1. Germline CDR1 is SGHNT and CDR2 is YYREEE (reference sequence). With 5 bases clipped from V and 2 bases from J, the junction kept 8 bases outside the gene matches. CDR3 length equals 15 residues. CDR3 bases: TGTGCCAGCAGGCGAGTGGGACAGGGCCCCTACGAGCAGTACTTC. Its translation: CASRRVGQGPYEQYF.

This clone appeared a single time. The chain is built from TRBV6-5 and TRBJ2-7, with D perhaps TRBD1 (6 bases). V lost 5 bases and J 6 bases, leaving 17 bases between the germline ends. The CDR3 length is 14 residues. The germline V gene has CDR1 MNHEY and CDR2 SVGAGI. The CDR3 bases are TGTGCCAGCAGTAACAGGGCCCTCCCGGGCGAGCAGTACTTC. Translation gives CASSNRALPGEQYF.

The CDR3 spells CASSFNRLAANTGELFF. The CDR3 region has the DNA TGCGCCAGCAGCTTCAACCGACTAGCGGCGAACACCGGGGAGCTGTTTTTT. V gene TRBV5-1 combines with J gene TRBJ2-2; 9 positions match TRBD2. The CDR3 totals 17 residues. The V segment lost 2 bases and the J segment 0 bases; nucleotides outside the gene matches: 5. The V gene's germline CDR1 is SGHRS and CDR2 YFSETQ. The whole variable domain, filled in from reference TRBV5-1 and TRBJ2-2, reads KAGVTQTPRYLIKTRGQQVTLSCSPISGHRSVSWYQQTPGQGLQFLFEYFSETQRNKGNFPGRFSGRQFSNSRSEMNVSTLELGDSALYLCASSFNRLAANTGELFFGEGSRLTVL.

This clone was picked up a small number of times. The genes are TRBV6-5 and TRBJ2-1, with 9 bases lining up with TRBD2. Germline CDR1 MNHEY, CDR2 SVGAGI. The CDR3 extends over 14 amino acids. V was clipped by 6 bases and J by 6 bases; unmatched bases: 6. In DNA, the CDR3 is TGTGCCAGCAGCCCGAGACTAGCGGCCAATGAGCAGTTCTTC. Protein sequence: CASSPRLAANEQFF.

The chain has TRBV25-1 and TRBJ1-4; D gene unclear. V was shortened by 4 bases and J by 5 bases, with 11 bases between the two germline ends. Per the germline V gene, CDR1 is MGHDK and CDR2 is SYGVNS. This CDR3 has 14 residues. The CDR3 region has the DNA TGTGCCAGCAGTGGTAGCTTGGGGAATGAAAAACTGTTTTTT. It encodes CASSGSLGNEKLFF.

This clone was detected only once. This sequence joins TRBV18 and TRBJ2-2; 11 nucleotides agree with TRBD2. CDR3 size: 16 residues. From germline, CDR1 is KGHSH and CDR2 LQKENI. Unmatched junction bases numbered 10, after V lost 3 bases and J lost 10 bases. Written as DNA, the CDR3 is TGTGCCAGCTCACCCATGACTAGCGGGACGGCTGCGGAGCTGTTTTTT. Protein: CASSPMTSGTAAELFF.

The chain uses TRBV4-1 and TRBJ2-3, with 9 bases identical to TRBD1. The CDR3 sequence is 17 residues long. From germline, CDR1 is MGHRA and CDR2 YSYEKL. V shed 4 bases and J 1 base; nucleotides not matched to a gene: 9. For the CDR3, the DNA is TGCGCCAGCAGCCCAACCGGGACAGGGAAAGGCACAGATACGCAGTATTTT. It yields the protein CASSPTGTGKGTDTQYF.

This clone appeared a few times. The V call is TRBV6-5, the J call TRBJ1-1; TRBD1 is a possible D gene (5 bases). Trimming shortened V by 6 bases and J by 4 bases, and 15 bases separated the two germline ends. CDR1 is MNHEY, CDR2 SVGAGI, per germline. CDR3 length: 14 amino acids. CDR3 loop: CASREGPRGTEAFF. DNA of the CDR3: TGTGCCAGCAGAGAGGGACCAAGGGGCACTGAAGCTTTCTTT.

A single count supports this clone. The V and J genes are TRBV14 and TRBJ1-4; 9 bases agree with TRBD1. Germline V gene data show CDR1 as SGHDN and CDR2 as FVKESK. There are 14 residues in the CDR3. With 5 bases clipped from V and 6 bases from J, the junction kept 4 bases outside the gene matches. In nucleotides, the CDR3 is TGTGCCAGCAGCTCCCGGGACAGGGATGAAAAACTGTTTTTT. Translated, it gives CASSSRDRDEKLFF.

The chain combines TRBV5-1 with TRBJ2-1; 7 nucleotides line up with TRBD2. This CDR3 is 15 amino acids long. Germline V gene sequence: CDR1 SGHRS, CDR2 YFSETQ. With V trimmed by 0 bases and J by 3 bases, 3 bases remained unmatched. CDR3 DNA sequence: TGCGCCAGCAGCTTGGCCCAGCGGGACTACAATGAGCAGTTCTTC. It specifies CASSLAQRDYNEQFF. The full variable domain, with the rest looked up from reference TRBV5-1 and TRBJ2-1, is KAGVTQTPRYLIKTRGQQVTLSCSPISGHRSVSWYQQTPGQGLQFLFEYFSETQRNKGNFPGRFSGRQFSNSRSEMNVSTLELGDSALYLCASSLAQRDYNEQFFGPGTRLTVL.

The J gene is TRBJ2-7, the V gene TRBV7-2; possible D gene TRBD2, 6 bases. V was pared by 3 bases and J by 0 bases, with 9 bases between. CDR3 length: 14 residues. CDR1 SGHTA and CDR2 FQGNSA come from the germline V gene. CDR3 DNA: TGTGCCAGCAGCTTGCGGGACGCCTCCTACGAGCAGTACTTC. This encodes CASSLRDASYEQYF.

The table lists this clone with a few counts. This sequence joins TRBV7-9 and TRBJ2-7, with D unresolved. CDR3 length: 12 amino acids. Per the germline V gene, CDR1 is SEHNR and CDR2 is FQNEAQ (reference sequence). V gave up 7 bases and J gave up 0 bases, with 7 bases separating them. CDR3 in amino acids: CASTWSSYEQYF. The CDR3 nucleotides are TGTGCCAGCACGTGGAGCTCCTACGAGCAGTACTTC.